Listed below are T cell receptor beta chains from one sample, sequenced in a study of blood T cell repertoires in COVID-19. Repertoires were generated with immunoSEQ multiplex PCR, while TCRdb's copy carries only in-frame clones and drops some. Altogether 120,000 to 150,000 clones are present, roughly 80% being singletons, with the ten largest covering 7.5% to 8.5%. Sequencing was performed on peripheral blood. These TCRs come from a human donor in a cohort sampled during active COVID-19. The CDR3 runs from the conserved cysteine through the conserved F or W. The D gene is left open where the match is weak. A row's size may be missing; if present it is once, few, many or a size class.

size: -
J: TRBJ2-5
V: TRBV29-1
D: -
DNA: TGCAGCGGCGGTCGTCAAGAGACCCAGTACTTC
CDR3: CSGGRQETQYF

size: -
J: TRBJ2-7
V: TRBV11-2
D: TRBD1
DNA: TGTGCCAGCAGCCCCGGGACAGGTATTTACGAGCAGTACTTC
CDR3: CASSPGTGIYEQYF

size: -
J: TRBJ1-5
V: TRBV19
D: TRBD1
DNA: TGTGCCAGTAGTATAGGACAGGGACCGAATCAGCCCCAGCATTTT
CDR3: CASSIGQGPNQPQHF

size: -
J: TRBJ1-1
V: TRBV13
D: -
DNA: TGTGCCAGCAGCTTATATCAGGGGCCGAACACTGAAGCTTTCTTT
CDR3: CASSLYQGPNTEAFF

size: few
J: TRBJ2-7
V: TRBV6-5
D: -
DNA: TGTGCCAGCAAAGATACGGGGGGCGAAGTCGAGCAGTACTTC
CDR3: CASKDTGGEVEQYF

size: once
J: TRBJ1-3
V: TRBV5-1
D: TRBD1
DNA: TGCGCCAGCAGCTTGGTCGGACAGGGGGCTTTTGGAAACACCATATATTTT
CDR3: CASSLVGQGAFGNTIYF

size: -
J: TRBJ2-2
V: TRBV10-3
D: TRBD1
DNA: TGTGCCATCAGTGAGATGGGACAGAAGGTCACCGGGGAGCTGTTTTTT
CDR3: CAISEMGQKVTGELFF

size: few
J: TRBJ2-3
V: TRBV18
D: TRBD1
DNA: TGTGCCAGCTCACCTATGGGACAGGGAACAGATACGCAGTATTTT
CDR3: CASSPMGQGTDTQYF

size: once
J: TRBJ1-3
V: TRBV5-1
D: -
DNA: TGCGCCAGCAGCGAACAGGGAACGGGAAACACCATATATTTT
CDR3: CASSEQGTGNTIYF

size: few
J: TRBJ1-5
V: TRBV28
D: -
DNA: TGTGCCAGCAGTTTATTCGGGGATAGCAATCAGCCCCAGCATTTT
CDR3: CASSLFGDSNQPQHF

size: -
J: TRBJ2-3
V: TRBV6-5
D: TRBD1
DNA: TGTGCCAGCGGGGACAGGGCTCACACAGATACGCAGTATTTT
CDR3: CASGDRAHTDTQYF

size: once
J: TRBJ2-7
V: TRBV28
D: TRBD2
DNA: TGTGCCAGCGTAAGGGGAGGGTCGGGTAACGAGCAGTACTTC
CDR3: CASVRGGSGNEQYF

size: -
J: TRBJ1-1
V: TRBV13
D: TRBD1
DNA: TGTGCCAGCAGCCCCGGGGACAGGGTACTTGGCACTGAAGCTTTCTTT
CDR3: CASSPGDRVLGTEAFF

size: -
J: TRBJ1-4
V: TRBV28
D: TRBD1
DNA: TGTGCCAGCAACTCCGCCAGCGACAGGGAACTGTTTTTT
CDR3: CASNSASDRELFF

size: few
J: TRBJ1-3
V: TRBV19
D: -
DNA: TGTGCCAGTAGTATCCTGGCAGTCTCTGGAAACACCATATATTTT
CDR3: CASSILAVSGNTIYF

size: -
J: TRBJ2-1
V: TRBV19
D: TRBD1
DNA: TGTGCCAGTACATCATACCGGGACAGGGGCCACAATGAGCAGTTCTTC
CDR3: CASTSYRDRGHNEQFF

size: -
J: TRBJ1-1
V: TRBV19
D: -
DNA: TGTGCCAGTAGTATTTTGAGTTCTCTTGAAGCTTTCTTT
CDR3: CASSILSSLEAFF

size: -
J: TRBJ2-7
V: TRBV2
D: TRBD1
DNA: TGTGCCAGCAGGATGGGACAGCAATACTACGAGCAGTACTTC
CDR3: CASRMGQQYYEQYF

size: -
J: TRBJ2-2
V: TRBV27
D: -
DNA: TGTGCCAGCAGTCCGTACAGGGTTAACACCGGGGAGCTGTTTTTT
CDR3: CASSPYRVNTGELFF

size: many
J: TRBJ1-1
V: TRBV7-9
D: TRBD1
DNA: TGTGCCAGCAGCCCAGGGGGCGTCACTTGGGAAGCTTTCTTT
CDR3: CASSPGGVTWEAFF

size: -
J: TRBJ2-3
V: TRBV2
D: -
DNA: TGTGCCAGCAGTTTTTCGGGTTTGTCTAGCACAGATACGCAGTATTTT
CDR3: CASSFSGLSSTDTQYF

size: -
J: TRBJ1-5
V: TRBV9
D: TRBD1
DNA: TGTGCCAGCAGCAAAGGACAGGGTCGGGACCAGCCCCAGCATTTT
CDR3: CASSKGQGRDQPQHF

size: -
J: TRBJ1-2
V: TRBV3-1/TRBV3-2
D: -
DNA: TGTGCCAGCAGCCTAGAGAGGGAGAGTGGCTACACCTTC
CDR3: CASSLERESGYTF

size: few
J: TRBJ1-3
V: TRBV12-5
D: -
DNA: TGTGCTAGTGGACGGACAGAGGGAAACACCATATATTTT
CDR3: CASGRTEGNTIYF

size: few
J: TRBJ1-2
V: TRBV18
D: -
DNA: TGTGCCAGCTCACCACCCCCTCACAGAAATAACTATGGCTACACCTTC
CDR3: CASSPPPHRNNYGYTF

size: -
J: TRBJ2-7
V: TRBV5-1
D: -
DNA: TGCGCCAGCAGCTTCGGACAGACCGAGCAGTACTTC
CDR3: CASSFGQTEQYF

size: -
J: TRBJ2-2
V: TRBV6-6
D: -
DNA: TGTGCCAGCAGGAGGGGGTCCGGGGAGCTGTTTTTT
CDR3: CASRRGSGELFF

size: -
J: TRBJ2-7
V: TRBV6-5
D: TRBD1
DNA: TGTGCCAGCAGGACCGGGACAGGGTTCTACGAGCAGTACTTC
CDR3: CASRTGTGFYEQYF

size: -
J: TRBJ1-6
V: TRBV6-1
D: TRBD1
DNA: TGTGCCAGCAGTGAAAGGGGACAGGGTTATTCACCCCTCCACTTT
CDR3: CASSERGQGYSPLHF

size: many
J: TRBJ1-2
V: TRBV7-9
D: -
DNA: TGTGCCAGCAGCTTAGCCACGCTCCCCCTAGGCTATGGCTACACCTTC
CDR3: CASSLATLPLGYGYTF

size: -
J: TRBJ2-3
V: TRBV11-3
D: TRBD2
DNA: TGTGCCAGCAGCTTAGAGGGACTAGCGGGGGCGGATACGCAGTATTTT
CDR3: CASSLEGLAGADTQYF

size: -
J: TRBJ1-2
V: TRBV29-1
D: -
DNA: TGCAGCGTTGATCGTACAGGGTTTGGCTACACCTTC
CDR3: CSVDRTGFGYTF

size: -
J: TRBJ1-6
V: TRBV5-6
D: -
DNA: TGTGCCAGCAGCTTGAGGCAACACAGCTCCTATAATTCACCCCTCCACTTT
CDR3: CASSLRQHSSYNSPLHF

size: -
J: TRBJ1-6
V: TRBV6-1
D: -
DNA: TGTGCCAGCAGTGAAGACAGGGTGGGTAATTCACCCCTCCACTTT
CDR3: CASSEDRVGNSPLHF

size: -
J: TRBJ1-1
V: TRBV11-2
D: -
DNA: TGTGCCAGCAGCTCGCCTCCGGGAAAAGAAGCTTTCTTT
CDR3: CASSSPPGKEAFF

size: -
J: TRBJ2-7
V: TRBV20-1
D: -
DNA: TGCAGTGCTAGTGGGGGCGGGGGTCGCTCCTACGAGCAGTACTTC
CDR3: CSASGGGGRSYEQYF